The clone carrying this TCR beta chain was observed many times. The data derive from a study of Graves' ophthalmopathy and Graves' hyperthyroidism. The CDR3 has 13 amino acids. Trimming at V came to 3 bases and at J to 5 bases, leaving 5 bases not matched to a gene. Germline CDR1 DFQATT, CDR2 SNEGSKA (reference sequence). Amplified TCR beta CDR3 regions were obtained using RNA transcripts as template. The first round was an RT-PCR with HTBI primers, and the second round was a multiplex PCR. TCRdb re-derived calls from the multiplex PCR reads in MiXCR, one entry per CDR3 protein. The table shows roughly 420,000 distinct CDR3 sequences, with roughly 20% occurring only once.

The sequenced sample was peripheral blood. This receptor was identified in a woman under 30 with stable Graves' hyperthyroidism. This chain links TRBV20-1 with TRBJ2-7, with TRBD1 matching 9 bases. As DNA, the CDR3 is TGCAGTGCTAGGACAGGGGGTCCGGACGAGCAGTACTTC. Translating gives CSARTGGPDEQYF.